This TCR beta chain was observed in a study of shared clonotypes between healthy human individuals (dated by TCRdb to about 2020). About the investigation overall: The cohort included a few men and a couple of women between 18 and 49 years of age. Blood TCR repertoires of five healthy adults were deeply sequenced to estimate repertoire size and the extent of clonotype sharing between individuals. To increase sequencing depth and limit assay-specific biases, different laboratories used diverse techniques to prepare libraries and sequence TCR repertoires. Between about 0.8 and 9 billion PBMCs per donor were obtained by leukapheresis. Findings and caveats that apply to the study as a whole: Because the study included only a small number of donors, the genetic and exposure-history diversity represented was limited. Sampling was limited to blood, and TCR repertoires in tissue likely differ from TCR repertoires in blood. Pairwise subsampling indicated that sequencing depth was expected to affect the degree of clonotype sharing among donors.

The donors were healthy, HIV-negative adults with no recently reported acute infections or vaccinations. Only Caucasian adults living in Nashville, Tennessee, USA were represented among the donors. For unsorted samples, some 90 million PBMCs were counted and genomic DNA was extracted with the QIAamp DNA Blood Mini kit. After blood collection by leukapheresis, PBMCs were isolated using Ficoll-Histopaque density gradient centrifugation and then cryopreserved in the vapor phase of liquid nitrogen. With respect to this clone: Its target antigen remains unknown. The record has no base qualities; no much larger clone is one base away. Other DNA sequences in this sample translate to the same CDR3.

Using the deep immunoSEQ assay, multiplex PCR amplified TCR CDR3 regions from genomic DNA. Extracted genomic DNA from each cell subset was distributed evenly across all wells of several immunoSEQ 96-well plates, and each plate was treated as a replicate. For unsorted PBMC, around 300 ng genomic DNA, equal to around 30,000 T cell genomes, was loaded into each replicate PCR. Genomic DNA from unsorted PBMC was sequenced over ten immunoSEQ deep assay plates. Purified libraries were quantified with a Qubit 3.0 fluorometer, sized on a Bioanalyzer 2100, and re-quantified with the KAPA Library Quantification kit. Every immunoSEQ 96-well plate was sequenced on a separate single-read 150-cycle Illumina NextSeq 550 flow cell. The authors' pipeline ran thus. Because the immunoSEQ output included only junctional sequences and no quality scores, the filtering could not be the same as the filtering used for full-length reads. Sequences were annotated with PyIR, a Python wrapper for IgBLAST v1.9, and V/J genes and CDR3 were assigned using IMGT germline references. Reads with weak V/J assignments (E-value above 1e-6), missing CDR3, stop codons, out-of-frame junctions, or ambiguous translated residues were removed. V3J clonotypes were defined by identical inferred V gene, J gene, and CDR3 amino acid sequence. Percentage overlap between repertoires was computed as shared unique clonotypes divided by the size of the smaller repertoire. Three approaches were used to assess repertoire richness: RTK rarefaction, the Chao1 estimator, and Recon v2.1 estimates of unobserved clonotypes. TCRdb re-hosts the immuneACCESS table, in-frame sequences only. Its copies lack some clones; in the studies checked, an unresolved V gene accounts for under half of them, and the cause for the rest is not known. V and J calls and clone size are copied from that table; D and trimming were computed from the DNA. Recorded for this sample are about 600,000 clones; around 78% of them occurred a single time. The top ten clonotypes cover 12% of the sample.

V is trimmed back by 2 bases and J by 0 bases, and the junction contains 4 bases that no gene match accounts for. The CDR3, from cysteine to phenylalanine, totals 16 residues. Only the CDR3 DNA stays, 48 bases, in frame from base 1. The CDR1 and CDR2 encoded by the germline V gene are KGHSH and LQKENI. The TCR was taken from a woman between 40 and 50 years old in good health. Some clones in this sample may be carry-over from other donors' samples. The specimen sequenced was PBMCs. The V and J genes are TRBV18 and TRBJ2-1, with 7 bases in between that match TRBD2. At the DNA level, the sequence is TGTGCCAGCTCACCAGGGCTAGCGGCCTCCTACAATGAGCAGTTCTTC. It codes for CASSPGLAASYNEQFF. The full variable domain, with segments outside the CDR3 supplied by the reference TRBV18 and TRBJ2-1 proteins, appears as NAGVMQNPRHLVRRRGQEARLRCSPMKGHSHVYWYRQLPEEGLKFMVYLQKENIIDESGMPKERFSAEFPKEGPSILRIQQVVRGDSAAYFCASSPGLAASYNEQFFGPGTRLTVL.